This is a list of T cell receptor beta chains from one sample in a study of CD8+ T cells in alopecia areata. TCRdb's copy holds only in-frame clones and misses some; the assay was immunoSEQ multiplex PCR. The profile shows tens of thousands of clones, roughly 50% of them singletons. This material consisted of CD8+ T cells sorted from blood, taken between weeks 36 and 40, from a patient treated with tofacitinib. These receptors originate from a human donor with alopecia areata. CDR3s include the opening cysteine and the closing phenylalanine or tryptophan. Fields, in order: V gene, D gene, J gene, clone size, CDR3 DNA, CDR3 protein. D genes are given only for firm matches. Where a row states a size, it is once, few, many or the class of an expanded clone; other rows omit it.

v_gene: TRBV28; d_gene: NA; j_gene: TRBJ1-1; abundance: few; CDR3nt: TGTGCCAGCAGTTTATCGGGGGACACTGAAGCTTTCTTT; CDR3aa: CASSLSGDTEAFF
v_gene: TRBV28; d_gene: NA; j_gene: TRBJ1-5; abundance: few; CDR3nt: TGTGCCAGCAGCGTCAGGTATAGCAATCAGCCCCAGCATTTT; CDR3aa: CASSVRYSNQPQHF
v_gene: TRBV9; d_gene: NA; j_gene: TRBJ2-1; abundance: few; CDR3nt: TGTGCCAGCAGCGTAGGCTCAACTTCCTACAATGAGCAGTTCTTC; CDR3aa: CASSVGSTSYNEQFF
v_gene: TRBV29-1; d_gene: NA; j_gene: TRBJ2-7; abundance: few; CDR3nt: TGCAGCGCCGAAGGTGTGGACACCCCGGGGGATTACGAGCAGTACTTC; CDR3aa: CSAEGVDTPGDYEQYF
v_gene: TRBV6-5; d_gene: NA; j_gene: TRBJ2-1; abundance: NA; CDR3nt: TGTGCCAGCAGTCTCCGTGGCGGCCCCGAGTTCTTC; CDR3aa: CASSLRGGPEFF
v_gene: TRBV7-2; d_gene: NA; j_gene: TRBJ2-1; abundance: NA; CDR3nt: TGTGCCAGCAGCTCTACCGGGGCAATACAAGTTGGGCAGTTCTTC; CDR3aa: CASSSTGAIQVGQFF
v_gene: TRBV27; d_gene: NA; j_gene: TRBJ2-2; abundance: NA; CDR3nt: TGTGCCAGCAGTTTTGGGCAGGTCAACGCGAACACCGGGGAGCTGTTTTTT; CDR3aa: CASSFGQVNANTGELFF
v_gene: TRBV29-1; d_gene: TRBD2; j_gene: TRBJ2-7; abundance: NA; CDR3nt: TGCAGCGTCATGACTAGCGGGGACTACGAGCAGTACTTC; CDR3aa: CSVMTSGDYEQYF
v_gene: TRBV27; d_gene: NA; j_gene: TRBJ2-5; abundance: NA; CDR3nt: TGTGCCAGCAGTCCCGGAGGGCCGGAGACCCAGTACTTC; CDR3aa: CASSPGGPETQYF
v_gene: TRBV10-2; d_gene: NA; j_gene: TRBJ1-1; abundance: NA; CDR3nt: TGCGCCAGTCAACTAGGGAACACTGAAGCTTTCTTT; CDR3aa: CASQLGNTEAFF
v_gene: TRBV11-2; d_gene: NA; j_gene: TRBJ1-1; abundance: NA; CDR3nt: TGTGCCAGCCAAGCCGGGGGGATCACTGAAGCTTTCTTT; CDR3aa: CASQAGGITEAFF
v_gene: TRBV5-1; d_gene: NA; j_gene: TRBJ1-5; abundance: NA; CDR3nt: TGCGCCAGCAGCATCGGGACGGAATTACTAACCGAGCCCCAGCATTTT; CDR3aa: CASSIGTELLTEPQHF
v_gene: TRBV6-5; d_gene: NA; j_gene: TRBJ1-1; abundance: few; CDR3nt: TGTGCCAGCCGACTGCCGAACGCTGAAGCTTTCTTT; CDR3aa: CASRLPNAEAFF
v_gene: TRBV29-1; d_gene: TRBD2; j_gene: TRBJ2-1; abundance: NA; CDR3nt: TGCAGCGTTGAGGGGACTAGCTCCTGGAGGAATGAGCAGTTCTTC; CDR3aa: CSVEGTSSWRNEQFF
v_gene: TRBV9; d_gene: NA; j_gene: TRBJ2-3; abundance: NA; CDR3nt: TGTGCCAGCAGCGCAGGGACTCGAAGCACAGATACGCAGTATTTT; CDR3aa: CASSAGTRSTDTQYF
v_gene: TRBV7-9; d_gene: NA; j_gene: TRBJ1-1; abundance: NA; CDR3nt: TGTGCCAGCAGCCCCGACCTCCGCAGTGAAGCTTTCTTT; CDR3aa: CASSPDLRSEAFF
v_gene: TRBV29-1; d_gene: NA; j_gene: TRBJ2-7; abundance: NA; CDR3nt: TGCAGCGTAGTCGTCCGAGGCTACGAGCAGTACTTC; CDR3aa: CSVVVRGYEQYF
v_gene: TRBV29-1; d_gene: NA; j_gene: TRBJ2-7; abundance: NA; CDR3nt: TGCAGCGTTGCCCTAGGGAGCGAGCAGTACTTC; CDR3aa: CSVALGSEQYF
v_gene: TRBV29-1; d_gene: NA; j_gene: TRBJ2-1; abundance: NA; CDR3nt: TGCAGCGTTGATGGGGCGGGCGCTGGGGGGAATGAGCAGTTCTTC; CDR3aa: CSVDGAGAGGNEQFF
v_gene: TRBV5-6; d_gene: NA; j_gene: TRBJ2-7; abundance: NA; CDR3nt: TGTGCCAGCAGCCAAGATTCGACTAGTCCCTCCTACGAGCAGTACTTC; CDR3aa: CASSQDSTSPSYEQYF
v_gene: TRBV19; d_gene: NA; j_gene: TRBJ2-7; abundance: few; CDR3nt: TGTGCCAGTAGCCCTACTCGGGGCGAGCAGTACTTC; CDR3aa: CASSPTRGEQYF
v_gene: TRBV19; d_gene: TRBD1; j_gene: TRBJ2-7; abundance: NA; CDR3nt: TGTGCCAGTAGTCCCCCCGACAGGGGGAGAGGCTACGAGCAGTACTTC; CDR3aa: CASSPPDRGRGYEQYF
v_gene: TRBV7-8; d_gene: NA; j_gene: TRBJ1-5; abundance: NA; CDR3nt: TGTGCCAGCAGCCGAGGGGGGGGCAATCAGCCCCAGCATTTT; CDR3aa: CASSRGGGNQPQHF
v_gene: TRBV13; d_gene: TRBD1; j_gene: TRBJ2-2; abundance: NA; CDR3nt: TGTGCCAGCAGCACGAGGGACAGGGGGATCGTAAACACCGGGGAGCTGTTTTTT; CDR3aa: CASSTRDRGIVNTGELFF
v_gene: TRBV30; d_gene: TRBD2; j_gene: TRBJ2-6; abundance: NA; CDR3nt: TGTGCCTCCACCGGACTAGCGGGAGCTTCTGGGGCCAACGTCCTGACTTTC; CDR3aa: CASTGLAGASGANVLTF
v_gene: TRBV18; d_gene: TRBD1; j_gene: TRBJ2-1; abundance: NA; CDR3nt: TGTGCCAGCTCACCACCTACAGGGGACTCCTACAATGAGCAGTTCTTC; CDR3aa: CASSPPTGDSYNEQFF
v_gene: TRBV7-6; d_gene: TRBD1; j_gene: TRBJ2-5; abundance: NA; CDR3nt: TGTGCCAGCAGCTTAGAACGGGACAGAAGTTTGGAGACCCAGTACTTC; CDR3aa: CASSLERDRSLETQYF
v_gene: TRBV4-1; d_gene: TRBD2; j_gene: TRBJ2-7; abundance: NA; CDR3nt: TGCGCCAGCAGCCAAGAGGCCCTAGCGGGAATGTCCTACGAGCAGTACTTC; CDR3aa: CASSQEALAGMSYEQYF
v_gene: TRBV30; d_gene: NA; j_gene: TRBJ1-2; abundance: NA; CDR3nt: TGTGCCTGGAAGACCTCGGGCTACACCTTC; CDR3aa: CAWKTSGYTF
v_gene: TRBV11-2; d_gene: TRBD2; j_gene: TRBJ2-4; abundance: NA; CDR3nt: TGTGCCAGCAGCTTATTCAGGACTAGCGGGAGATTCGCCAAAAACATTCAGTACTTC; CDR3aa: CASSLFRTSGRFAKNIQYF
v_gene: TRBV29-1; d_gene: NA; j_gene: TRBJ1-2; abundance: few; CDR3nt: TGCAGCGTGGCTGGAAACTATGGCTACACCTTC; CDR3aa: CSVAGNYGYTF
v_gene: TRBV29-1; d_gene: NA; j_gene: TRBJ2-7; abundance: few; CDR3nt: TGCAGCGTCCTATCCGGGACAAAAAACCACGAGCAGTACTTC; CDR3aa: CSVLSGTKNHEQYF
v_gene: TRBV29-1; d_gene: NA; j_gene: TRBJ2-7; abundance: NA; CDR3nt: TGCAGCGTTGGAGGCTCCGAGCAGTACTTC; CDR3aa: CSVGGSEQYF
v_gene: TRBV27; d_gene: NA; j_gene: TRBJ2-3; abundance: NA; CDR3nt: TGTGCCAGCAGTTCCCCTCCAGATACGCAGTATTTT; CDR3aa: CASSSPPDTQYF
v_gene: TRBV6-5; d_gene: TRBD1; j_gene: TRBJ2-3; abundance: NA; CDR3nt: TGTGCCAGCACTCCGACAGGGGGTGCAGATACGCAGTATTTT; CDR3aa: CASTPTGGADTQYF
v_gene: TRBV28; d_gene: NA; j_gene: TRBJ2-1; abundance: few; CDR3nt: TGTGCCAGCAGTTCACCCCGCAGGTTCAATGAGCAGTTCTTC; CDR3aa: CASSSPRRFNEQFF
v_gene: TRBV6-1; d_gene: NA; j_gene: TRBJ2-6; abundance: few; CDR3nt: TGTGCCAGCAGTGAAGGCCAGTGGGAGGCCAACGTCCTGACTTTC; CDR3aa: CASSEGQWEANVLTF
v_gene: TRBV9; d_gene: NA; j_gene: TRBJ2-5; abundance: NA; CDR3nt: TGTGCCAGCAGCGCGCGGGAGACCCAGTACTTC; CDR3aa: CASSARETQYF
v_gene: TRBV4-1; d_gene: NA; j_gene: TRBJ2-7; abundance: NA; CDR3nt: TGCGCCAGCAGCCCCAGGGATGGCAGGGAAGGCGAGCAGTACTTC; CDR3aa: CASSPRDGREGEQYF
v_gene: TRBV28; d_gene: NA; j_gene: TRBJ1-2; abundance: medium-sized; CDR3nt: NA; CDR3aa: CASSTSEPFYGYTF
v_gene: TRBV30; d_gene: NA; j_gene: TRBJ2-1; abundance: once; CDR3nt: TGTGCCTGGGAGAGCTCCTACAATGAGCAGTTCTTC; CDR3aa: CAWESSYNEQFF
v_gene: TRBV29-1; d_gene: NA; j_gene: TRBJ2-7; abundance: few; CDR3nt: TGCAGCGTTGAAGATAAGCACGAGCAGTACTTC; CDR3aa: CSVEDKHEQYF